This record covers a single T cell receptor (beta chain). CD4+ cells underwent separation, giving CD45RA+ naive and CD45RA-negative memory subsets. This sample stems from a study of shared clonotypes between healthy human individuals. Germline V CDR1 and CDR2: MNHEY, SVGAGI. There are 16 residues in the CDR3. Losses at the gene ends were 2 bases for V and 2 bases for J; bases not matched to a gene: 2. The method was immunoSEQ multiplex PCR; TCRdb's version includes in-frame clones alone and lacks a portion of them. The data hold a few million clones, with just over 90% observed a single time. V and J are TRBV6-5 and TRBJ2-7; TRBD2 aligns across 14 bases. The receptor was derived from a man aged 18 to 29 in good health. Some clones in this sample may be carry-over from other donors' samples. The sample was naive CD4+ T cells from PBMCs. Subset denoted: CD45RA+ positively selected. CDR3: CASSYPTSGRAYEQYF. The DNA for the CDR3 is TGTGCCAGCAGTTACCCGACTAGCGGGAGGGCCTACGAGCAGTACTTC.